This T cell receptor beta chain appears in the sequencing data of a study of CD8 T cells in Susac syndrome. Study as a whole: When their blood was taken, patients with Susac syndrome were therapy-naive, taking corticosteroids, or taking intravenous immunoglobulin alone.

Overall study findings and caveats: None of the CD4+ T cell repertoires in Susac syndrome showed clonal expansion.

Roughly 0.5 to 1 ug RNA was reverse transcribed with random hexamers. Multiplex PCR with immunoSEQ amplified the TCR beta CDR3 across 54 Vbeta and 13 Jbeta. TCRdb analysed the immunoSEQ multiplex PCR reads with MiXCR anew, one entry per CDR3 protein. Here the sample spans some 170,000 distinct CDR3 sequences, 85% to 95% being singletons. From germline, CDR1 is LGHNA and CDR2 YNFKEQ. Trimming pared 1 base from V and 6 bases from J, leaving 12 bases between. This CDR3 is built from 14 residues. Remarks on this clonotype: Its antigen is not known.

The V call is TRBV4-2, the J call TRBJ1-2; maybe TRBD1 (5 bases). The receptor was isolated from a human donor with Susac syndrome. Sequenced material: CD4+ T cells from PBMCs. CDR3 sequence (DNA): TGTGCCAGCAGCCAAGTAGGGTGGGGGAATGGCTACACCTTC. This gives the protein CASSQVGWGNGYTF.